Listed here are 19 T cell receptor beta chains from one sample, sequenced in a study of blood T cell repertoires in COVID-19. TCRdb's copy holds only in-frame clones and misses some; the assay was immunoSEQ multiplex PCR. Found here are a few hundred thousand clones, around 85% of them singletons; the top ten hold 2.1%. The sequenced sample was peripheral blood. The receptors derive from a woman between 25 and 40 years old who had recovered from COVID-19.

The J gene is TRBJ1-2, the V gene TRBV5-1; the D gene is possibly TRBD1 (6 bases). V was clipped by 4 bases and J by 6 bases, with 19 bases between them. From germline, CDR1 is SGHRS and CDR2 YFSETQ. The CDR3 loop spans 15 amino acids. CDR3 bases: TGCGCCAGCAGCCCCTTTCGGGGGGGGCTTCATGGCTACACCTTC. Its protein product is CASSPFRGGLHGYTF.

This chain connects TRBV2 to TRBJ2-7, with no clear D. CDR3 size: 14 residues. Deletions cut 0 bases from V and 5 bases from J, with 11 bases between. Germline values: CDR1 SNHLY, CDR2 FYNNEI. In DNA, the CDR3 is TGTGCCAGCAGTGAAGCGCCCAAGTTAGACGAGCAGTACTTC. Protein sequence: CASSEAPKLDEQYF.

The CDR3 protein is CASSFGQTPPRYGYTF. Written as DNA, the CDR3 is TGTGCCAGCAGCTTCGGACAGACCCCTCCCCGCTATGGCTACACCTTC. V usage is TRBV5-8 and J usage is TRBJ1-2, with D tentatively TRBD1 (6 bases). From germline, CDR1 is SGHTS and CDR2 YDEGEE. Trimming shortened V by 2 bases and J by 4 bases, and 18 bases separated the two germline ends. The CDR3 is made up of 16 amino acids.

The V call is TRBV5-6, the J call TRBJ2-7; perhaps TRBD2 as D (6 bases). V was shortened by 4 bases and J by 2 bases, with 16 bases between the two germline ends. The CDR3 loop spans 15 amino acids. Germline-derived CDR1 and CDR2 are SGHDT and YYEEEE. Written as DNA, the CDR3 is TGTGCCAGCAGCCCGGGACTCTTCGGCCCCTACGAGCAGTACTTC. Translated: CASSPGLFGPYEQYF. The variable domain in full, with the rest retrieved from reference TRBV5-6 and TRBJ2-7, is DAGVTQSPTHLIKTRGQQVTLRCSPKSGHDTVSWYQQALGQGPQFIFQYYEEEERQRGNFPDRFSGHQFPNYSSELNVNALLLGDSALYLCASSPGLFGPYEQYFGPGTRLTVT.

V usage is TRBV10-3 and J usage is TRBJ1-1; a weak D match, TRBD1 (6 bases). Deletions cut 0 bases from V and 9 bases from J, with 14 bases between. The germline V gene encodes CDR1 ENHRY and CDR2 SYGVKD. The CDR3 spans 14 residues. The CDR3 sequence is CAISESRDTQKAFF. DNA for the CDR3: TGTGCCATCAGTGAGTCCCGGGACACCCAAAAAGCTTTCTTT.

The chain's CDR3 is CASRDRRGNQPQHF. CDR3 nucleotide sequence: TGTGCCAGCAGAGACCGCAGGGGCAATCAGCCCCAGCATTTT. The V and J genes are TRBV2 and TRBJ1-5; D might be TRBD1 (5 bases). Germline values: CDR1 SNHLY, CDR2 FYNNEI. V dropped 6 bases and J dropped 2 bases, with 11 bases sitting between them. The CDR3 spans 14 residues. The full variable domain, in which reference TRBV2 and TRBJ1-5 provide the parts outside the CDR3, is EPEVTQTPSHQVTQMGQEVILRCVPISNHLYFYWYRQILGQKVEFLVSFYNNEISEKSEIFDDQFSVERPDGSNFTLKIRSTKLEDSAMYFCASRDRRGNQPQHFGDGTRLSIL.

CDR3 region: CASSLSGTASYEQYF. CDR3 nucleotide sequence: TGTGCCAGCAGTTTATCCGGGACTGCCTCCTACGAGCAGTACTTC. The J gene is TRBJ2-7, the V gene TRBV27; tentatively, D is TRBD2 (6 bases). The CDR3 spans 15 residues. V was clipped by 0 bases and J by 0 bases, with 9 bases between them. Germline CDR1 MNHEY, CDR2 SMNVEV (reference sequence).

The chain carries TRBV18 and TRBJ1-5; TRBD1 is a possible D gene (5 bases). The ends were cut back, 4 bases at V and 1 base at J, with 11 bases in the middle. Germline-derived CDR1 and CDR2 are KGHSH and LQKENI. The CDR3 spans 15 residues. CDR3 loop: CASSLLGGSNQPQHF. The CDR3 DNA is TGTGCCAGCTCACTGTTGGGGGGAAGCAATCAGCCCCAGCATTTT.

V and J are TRBV24-1 and TRBJ2-3, with D perhaps TRBD2 (6 bases). Germline CDR1 is KGHDR and CDR2 is SFDVKD. The length of the CDR3 is 16 residues. The V end lost 3 bases, the J end lost 4 bases, and 16 bases lay between the germline ends. CDR3 sequence: CATSDGDSVFSDTQYF. CDR3 DNA: TGTGCCACCAGTGATGGGGACTCCGTATTCTCAGATACGCAGTATTTT.

The J gene is TRBJ1-1, the V gene TRBV4-1; no reliable D call. The CDR3 has 13 amino acids. Germline V gene lookup returns CDR1 MGHRA and CDR2 YSYEKL. V was trimmed by 0 bases and J by 4 bases, leaving 6 bases between them. The CDR3 DNA reads TGCGCCAGCAGCCAAGATCGGGGCACTGAAGCTTTCTTT. It is translated as CASSQDRGTEAFF.

This chain connects TRBV6-5 to TRBJ2-7; TRBD1 might be the D (5 bases). The CDR3 is 13 amino acids. V was shortened by 8 bases and J by 6 bases, with 17 bases between the two germline ends. The germline CDR1 and CDR2 sequences are MNHEY and SVGAGI. In nucleotides, the CDR3 is TGTGCCAGCTTAGGAGACAGCCTCGCCGAGCAGTACTTC. It yields the protein CASLGDSLAEQYF.

This chain uses TRBV11-3 with TRBJ2-5; the D gene is possibly TRBD1 (6 bases). V lost 8 bases and J 5 bases, leaving 24 bases between the germline ends. Germline CDR1 SGHNT, CDR2 YENEEA. The CDR3 spans 16 residues. In nucleotides, the CDR3 is TGTGCCAGCTGCGCCGTTGGTTGGGCAGGGGAGGAGACCCAGTACTTC. Amino acids: CASCAVGWAGEETQYF.

This clone was seen once. The gene calls are TRBV5-1 and TRBJ2-7; D remains unclear. The CDR3 runs 12 residues. Germline values: CDR1 SGHRS, CDR2 YFSETQ. Trimming took 0 bases from V and 4 from J, leaving 5 bases between them. Here the CDR3 reads CASSLGEYEQYF. For the CDR3, the DNA is TGCGCCAGCAGCTTGGGAGAGTACGAGCAGTACTTC.

The chain uses TRBV16 and TRBJ1-6; 7 positions agree with TRBD1. Germline-derived CDR1 and CDR2 are KGHSY and FQNENV. The CDR3 consists of 14 residues. The V segment lost 2 bases and the J segment 7 bases; nucleotides outside the gene matches: 2. CDR3 DNA sequence: TGTGCCAGCAGCCAAGGGACAGTAAATTCACCCCTCCACTTT. It translates to CASSQGTVNSPLHF.

V gene TRBV7-2 combines with J gene TRBJ2-7; D gene ambiguous. The germline V and J ends were trimmed by 4 bases and 5 bases, with 9 bases remaining between them. Germline V gene data show CDR1 as SGHTA and CDR2 as FQGNSA. CDR3 length: 12 residues. The CDR3 DNA reads as TGTGCCAGCAGCTCCATCCCCCACGAGCAGTACTTC. It encodes CASSSIPHEQYF.

The rearrangement links TRBV9 to TRBJ2-2; 7 bases align to TRBD1. V was pared by 5 bases and J by 7 bases, with 5 bases of the junction left unmatched. From germline, CDR1 is SGDLS and CDR2 YYNGEE. This CDR3 has 13 amino acids. For the CDR3, the DNA is TGTGCCAGCAGAACAGGGGATTACGGGGAGCTGTTTTTT. Translation gives CASRTGDYGELFF. Variable domain in full (rest from reference TRBV9 and TRBJ2-2): DSGVTQTPKHLITATGQRVTLRCSPRSGDLSVYWYQQSLDQGLQFLIQYYNGEERAKGNILERFSAQQFPDLHSELNLSSLELGDSALYFCASRTGDYGELFFGEGSRLTVL.

The J gene is TRBJ1-2, the V gene TRBV28; 10 bases are shared with TRBD1. The CDR3 has 14 amino acids. V was pared by 6 bases and J by 7 bases, with 8 bases of the junction left unmatched. The germline V gene encodes CDR1 MDHEN and CDR2 SYDVKM. CDR3 nucleotides: TGTGCCAGCAGGCTGATAGACAGGGGGCTTGGCTACACCTTC. Amino acid sequence: CASRLIDRGLGYTF.

The chain is built from TRBV18 and TRBJ1-1, with 7 nucleotides matching TRBD1. CDR1 and CDR2 (germline): KGHSH, LQKENI. The V and J ends lost 2 bases and 2 bases, in that order; junction bases with no gene match: 5. This CDR3 has 15 amino acids. CDR3 in DNA: TGTGCCAGCTCACCATTCGGGACAGCAAACACTGAAGCTTTCTTT. Protein product: CASSPFGTANTEAFF. The full variable domain, with the rest looked up from reference TRBV18 and TRBJ1-1, is NAGVMQNPRHLVRRRGQEARLRCSPMKGHSHVYWYRQLPEEGLKFMVYLQKENIIDESGMPKERFSAEFPKEGPSILRIQQVVRGDSAAYFCASSPFGTANTEAFFGQGTRLTVV.

This clone came up a few times. This chain joins TRBV6-5 and TRBJ1-2; 12 bases line up with TRBD1. The CDR3 covers 13 residues. The trim removed 8 bases at V and 8 bases at J, leaving 6 bases unmatched. Germline V gene data show CDR1 as MNHEY and CDR2 as SVGAGI. The CDR3 DNA follows: TGTGCCAGCGGGGACAGGGGGCGTGAGGGCTACACCTTC. Amino acids: CASGDRGREGYTF.